The 14 T cell receptor beta chains below come from one sample, sequenced in a study of T-cell memory formation after mild COVID-19 (dated by TCRdb to the early 2020s). Library prep was done by 5' RACE. The instrument given in TCRdb is Illumina NovaSeq 6000. Starting from the raw public reads, TCRdb applied fastp trimming at Q25, assembled clones with MiXCR and retained in-frame beta chains. Rows are combined by CDR3 protein, so each entry shows the most common genes and DNA. Here the sample has under 450,000 distinct CDR3 sequences; 14% occur a single time. The top ten constitute less than 25% of the sample. Input material: PBMCs or a T cell subset sorted from them (not recorded which). The receptors shown here come from a man aged 18 to 35 who had mild COVID-19 (a few samples of this study predate the infection). The sample titles of this study are shuffled in the database, so cell type and time point are left out; the donor was told from shared clones.

The chain employs TRBV7-9 and TRBJ1-3; D is perhaps TRBD1 (6 bases). Per the germline V gene, CDR1 is SEHNR and CDR2 is FQNEAQ (reference sequence). V lost 5 bases, J lost 6 bases, and 17 bases lay in between. This CDR3 comprises 15 residues. CDR3 loop: CASSEEQGSLNTIYF. CDR3 in DNA: TGTGCCAGCAGCGAAGAACAGGGCTCCCTAAACACCATATATTTT.

This clonotype has just a few counts. This chain joins TRBV5-5 and TRBJ1-1, with a weak D call TRBD1 (5 bases). The V gene lost 6 bases and the J gene lost 1 base, with 19 bases spanning the gap. Germline CDR1 reads SGHKS; CDR2 reads YYEKEE (reference sequence). The CDR3 runs to 16 residues. In DNA, the CDR3 is TGTGCCAGCACAACCCCCGGTCCAGACAGGAACACTGAAGCTTTCTTT. As protein: CASTTPGPDRNTEAFF.

This clonotype was detected a few times. V gene TRBV20-1 combines with J gene TRBJ1-5; D ambiguous. Trimming took off 1 base at V and 3 bases at J, with 7 bases between the two ends. The CDR3 consists of 13 residues. CDR1 is DFQATT, CDR2 SNEGSKA, per germline (reference sequence). This chain's CDR3 is CSARAQTNQPQHF. As DNA, the CDR3 is TGCAGTGCTAGAGCTCAAACCAATCAGCCCCAGCATTTT.

This rearrangement joins TRBV27 to TRBJ2-1; 10 bases map to TRBD2. Per the germline V gene, CDR1 is MNHEY and CDR2 is SMNVEV (reference sequence). There are 16 residues in the CDR3. Trimming took 4 bases from V and 6 from J; bases not matched to a gene: 9. The CDR3 DNA is TGTGCCAGCAGTTCCCGGACTAGCGGAATCGGCAATGAGCAGTTCTTC. It codes for CASSSRTSGIGNEQFF.

J is TRBJ2-1 and V is TRBV7-3; TRBD1 matches at 9 bases. Trimming at V came to 4 bases and at J to 7 bases, leaving 8 bases not matched to a gene. This CDR3 has 15 amino acids. CDR1 is SGHTA, CDR2 FQGTGA, per germline. CDR3 coding DNA: TGTGCCAGCAGCTCAGGGACAGGGTACGCAAATGAGCAGTTCTTC. It codes for CASSSGTGYANEQFF.

This clonotype has a handful of counts. The genes are TRBV6-2 or TRBV6-3 and TRBJ2-7; D remains unclear. V dropped 4 bases and J dropped 1 base, with 8 bases sitting between them. CDR3 length equals 13 residues. Looked up from germline, CDR1 is MNHEY and CDR2 is SVGEGT. Here the CDR3 reads CASSSPYSYEQYV. The CDR3 coding sequence is TGTGCCAGCAGTTCACCGTATTCCTACGAGCAGTACGTC.

This clonotype was picked up many times. The chain carries TRBV11-2 and TRBJ2-5; 7 nucleotides line up with TRBD1. The CDR3 has 13 residues. Losses at the gene ends were 7 bases for V and 4 bases for J; bases not matched to a gene: 6. Germline V CDR1 and CDR2: SGHAT, FQNNGV. The CDR3 DNA sequence: TGTGCCAGCACCATTAGACAGGGAGAGACCCAGTACTTC. It specifies CASTIRQGETQYF.

The chain is built from TRBV20-1 and TRBJ2-2; D not certain. Germline CDR1 reads DFQATT; CDR2 reads SNEGSKA (reference sequence). The germline V and J ends were trimmed by 2 bases and 1 base, with 5 bases remaining between them. The CDR3 length is 13 residues. The CDR3 DNA is TGCAGTGCTAGACCCGGGAACACCGGGGAGCTGTTTTTT. Encoded protein: CSARPGNTGELFF.

The sample holds many counts of this clonotype. The chain has TRBV5-1 and TRBJ1-2, with 7 bases aligning to TRBD1. The CDR3 extends over 14 amino acids. Germline assignment: CDR1 SGHRS and CDR2 YFSETQ. J was trimmed by 4 bases and V by 1 base; bases with no gene match: 4. The CDR3 protein is CASSLQTGSYGYTF. The CDR3 coding sequence is TGCGCCAGCAGCTTGCAGACAGGGAGCTATGGCTACACCTTC. The full variable domain, in which reference TRBV5-1 and TRBJ1-2 provide the parts outside the CDR3, is KAGVTQTPRYLIKTRGQQVTLSCSPISGHRSVSWYQQTPGQGLQFLFEYFSETQRNKGNFPGRFSGRQFSNSRSEMNVSTLELGDSALYLCASSLQTGSYGYTFGSGTRLTVV.

CDR3 protein: CSVSPTGSHEQYF. The CDR3, as DNA: TGCAGCGTTAGCCCGACAGGGTCCCACGAGCAGTACTTC. The chain uses TRBV29-1 and TRBJ2-7, with 7 bases lining up with TRBD1. The CDR3 runs 13 residues. CDR1 is SQVTM and CDR2 is ANQGSEA in the germline V gene. The V and J ends lost 5 bases and 5 bases, in that order; junction bases with no gene match: 9.

This clonotype was detected many times. The V call is TRBV7-9, the J call TRBJ1-4, with no clear D. This CDR3 is built from 13 residues. Germline lookup yields CDR1 SEHNR and CDR2 FQNEAQ (reference sequence). Deletions cut 7 bases from V and 3 bases from J, with 9 bases between. CDR3 amino acids: CASTNNPNEKLFF. CDR3 sequence (DNA): TGTGCCAGCACCAACAATCCTAATGAAAAACTGTTTTTT.

This chain uses TRBV11-3 with TRBJ2-7; 9 nucleotides line up with TRBD1. This CDR3 region has 14 residues. CDR1 SGHNT and CDR2 YENEEA come from the germline V gene. V trimming: 5 bases; J trimming: 2 bases; junction bases outside the gene matches: 4. The CDR3 coding sequence is TGTGCCAGCAGCGAAAGGGACAGGGCCTACGAGCAGTACTTC. It encodes CASSERDRAYEQYF.

The V gene is TRBV9, the J gene TRBJ2-1, with D perhaps matching TRBD2 (5 bases). The germline V gene has CDR1 SGDLS and CDR2 YYNGEE. V lost 3 bases to trimming and J lost 10 bases, with 8 bases between them. The CDR3 is 11 amino acids. The DNA for the CDR3 is TGTGCCAGCAGCGCCGGGATGGAGCAGTTCTTC. The encoded protein is CASSAGMEQFF.

This clonotype occurred a few times. V usage is TRBV20-1 and J usage is TRBJ1-2; D is ambiguous. This CDR3 contains 13 residues. The V and J ends lost 0 bases and 5 bases respectively, with 10 bases between them. Germline V CDR1 and CDR2: DFQATT, SNEGSKA (reference sequence). CDR3 protein: CSARDRGEYGYTF. CDR3 in DNA: TGCAGTGCTAGAGATCGGGGAGAATATGGCTACACCTTC.